The 13 T cell receptor beta chains in this list originate from one sample, sequenced in a study of T cell responses to AZD1222 COVID-19 vaccine. Sequencing used immunoSEQ multiplex PCR; TCRdb keeps in-frame clones, though not all of them. The sample has just over 60,000 clones, around three quarters seen once. The sample consisted of peripheral blood, taken on day 0 of AZD1222 vaccination. The source of these receptors is an adult in good health.

The rearrangement links TRBV6-6 to TRBJ1-6, with D tentatively TRBD1 (6 bases). Germline V gives CDR1 MNHNY, CDR2 SVGAGI (reference sequence). The V end lost 0 bases, the J end lost 13 bases, and 19 bases lay between the germline ends. CDR3 length equals 16 residues. The CDR3 spells CASSYSNSRGAWPLHF. Written as DNA, the CDR3 is TGTGCCAGCAGTTACTCGAATAGTAGGGGGGCATGGCCCCTCCACTTT.

This clone was recorded only once. This rearrangement joins TRBV2 to TRBJ1-1; no reliable D call. Trimming cost V 5 bases and J 1 base, with 5 bases left between them. The CDR3 covers 12 residues. The V gene's germline CDR1 is SNHLY and CDR2 FYNNEI. Written as DNA, the CDR3 is TGTGCCAGCAGTAACCCGAACACTGAAGCTTTCTTT. This codes for CASSNPNTEAFF.

J is TRBJ1-1 and V is TRBV5-1; no clear D. The CDR3 is 14 amino acids. The germline V gene has CDR1 SGHRS and CDR2 YFSETQ. Trimming left V 0 bases short and J 6 bases short, with 12 bases between. The CDR3 DNA reads as TGCGCCAGCAGCTTGGACGGTATGGGGTCTGAAGCTTTCTTT. Protein sequence: CASSLDGMGSEAFF.

The V and J genes are TRBV2 and TRBJ2-3; a weak D match, TRBD2 (5 bases). Per the germline V gene, CDR1 is SNHLY and CDR2 is FYNNEI. V was shortened by 1 base and J by 2 bases, with 10 bases between the two germline ends. The CDR3 runs to 15 residues. The CDR3: CASSEGGLYTDTQYF. The CDR3 DNA follows: TGTGCCAGCAGTGAAGGCGGGTTATACACAGATACGCAGTATTTT. Drawing the rest from reference TRBV2 and TRBJ2-3, the complete variable domain is EPEVTQTPSHQVTQMGQEVILRCVPISNHLYFYWYRQILGQKVEFLVSFYNNEISEKSEIFDDQFSVERPDGSNFTLKIRSTKLEDSAMYFCASSEGGLYTDTQYFGPGTRLTVL.

The chain joins TRBV6-5 to TRBJ1-1; no clear D gene. The CDR3 runs to 13 residues. V shed 3 bases and J shed 8 bases, with 13 bases lying between them. Germline CDR1 and CDR2: MNHEY and SVGAGI. This CDR3 reads CASSYAAGLEAFF. The CDR3 DNA reads as TGTGCCAGCAGTTATGCGGCTGGACTAGAAGCTTTCTTT.

This clone was seen more than once but under ten times. Different DNA sequences within this sample yield the same CDR3. This chain connects TRBV6-5 to TRBJ1-2; D is undetermined. CDR1 and CDR2 (germline): MNHEY, SVGAGI. The CDR3 runs 12 residues. Trimming stripped 6 bases from V and 4 bases from J, with 9 bases between. Written as DNA, the CDR3 is TGTGCCAGCAGCCCGGGTGGCTATGGCTACACCTTC. It yields the protein CASSPGGYGYTF.

CDR3 in DNA: TGTGCCAGCAGCGCCGACTGGCCCGCCACAGATACGCAGTATTTT. This translates into CASSADWPATDTQYF. The genes are TRBV9 and TRBJ2-3; D gene ambiguous. CDR3 length equals 15 residues. Trimming removed 3 bases from V and 2 bases from J, with 13 bases in between. The V gene's germline CDR1 is SGDLS and CDR2 YYNGEE.

This clone was picked up a small number of times. J is TRBJ1-1 and V is TRBV9; D gene ambiguous. The V gene lost 0 bases and the J gene lost 10 bases, with 16 bases spanning the gap. The CDR3 loop spans 14 amino acids. Germline V gene data show CDR1 as SGDLS and CDR2 as YYNGEE. CDR3 coding DNA: TGTGCCAGCAGCGTAGCAATCAGCCCCGCGGGAGCTTTCTTT. Protein product: CASSVAISPAGAFF.

The chain links TRBV5-1 to TRBJ2-5, with 15 bases lining up with TRBD2. Trimming at V came to 3 bases and at J to 5 bases, leaving 5 bases not matched to a gene. This CDR3 is built from 16 residues. Germline V lookup: CDR1 SGHRS, CDR2 YFSETQ. The CDR3 protein is CASSSGTSGGPETQYF. The CDR3 region has the DNA TGCGCCAGCAGCTCCGGGACTAGCGGGGGGCCGGAGACCCAGTACTTC.

The chain is built from TRBV7-8 and TRBJ1-4; D gene ambiguous. Trimming stripped 5 bases from V and 8 bases from J, with 9 bases between. The V gene's germline CDR1 is SGHVS and CDR2 FQNEAQ. The CDR3 consists of 12 residues. The CDR3 loop is CASSREHEKLFF. The DNA for the CDR3 is TGTGCCAGCAGCCGCGAGCACGAAAAACTGTTTTTT.

The chain employs TRBV5-6 and TRBJ2-7; TRBD1 matches 7 bases. Looked up from germline, CDR1 is SGHDT and CDR2 is YYEEEE. This CDR3 is built from 15 residues. V shed 2 bases, J shed 3 bases, and the junction held 8 bases outside the gene matches. The CDR3 sequence: CASSLEGQVGYEQYF. The CDR3 coding sequence is TGTGCCAGCAGCTTAGAAGGACAGGTCGGCTACGAGCAGTACTTC.

This clone was detected a few times. The V call is TRBV30, the J call TRBJ1-4; D gene ambiguous. Germline V gene sequence: CDR1 GTSNPN, CDR2 SVGIG (reference sequence). The CDR3 has 14 residues. Trimming removed 7 bases at V and 8 bases at J, with 20 bases between. The CDR3 nucleotides are TGTGCCTTAGACCAGACCCTCGAAGGCGAAAAACTGTTTTTT. It codes for CALDQTLEGEKLFF.

The gene calls are TRBV7-3 and TRBJ2-1; 9 positions agree with TRBD1. CDR1 SGHTA and CDR2 FQGTGA come from the germline V gene. The trim removed 1 base at V and 8 bases at J, leaving 6 bases unmatched. There are 15 residues in the CDR3. This CDR3 reads CASSLRTGGRDEQFF. CDR3 DNA: TGTGCCAGCAGCTTAAGAACAGGGGGCAGGGATGAGCAGTTCTTC.